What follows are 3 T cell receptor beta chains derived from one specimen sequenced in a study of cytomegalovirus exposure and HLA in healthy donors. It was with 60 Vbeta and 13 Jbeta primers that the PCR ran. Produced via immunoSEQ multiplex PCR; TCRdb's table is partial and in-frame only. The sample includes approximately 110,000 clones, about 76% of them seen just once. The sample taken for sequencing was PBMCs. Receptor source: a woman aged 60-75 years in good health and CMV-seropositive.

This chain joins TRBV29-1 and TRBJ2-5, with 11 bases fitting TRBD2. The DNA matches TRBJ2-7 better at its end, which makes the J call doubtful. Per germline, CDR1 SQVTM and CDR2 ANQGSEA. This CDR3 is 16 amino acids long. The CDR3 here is CSVEGAPGLAEYEQYF. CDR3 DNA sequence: TGCAGCGTTGAAGGGGCTCCGGGACTAGCGGAGTACGAGCAGTACTTC.

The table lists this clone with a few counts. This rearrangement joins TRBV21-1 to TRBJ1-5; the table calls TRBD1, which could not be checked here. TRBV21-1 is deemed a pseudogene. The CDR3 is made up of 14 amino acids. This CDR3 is CASSLDRSNQPQHF. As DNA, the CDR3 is TGTGCCAGCAGCCTCGACAGGAGCAATCAGCCCCAGCATTTT.

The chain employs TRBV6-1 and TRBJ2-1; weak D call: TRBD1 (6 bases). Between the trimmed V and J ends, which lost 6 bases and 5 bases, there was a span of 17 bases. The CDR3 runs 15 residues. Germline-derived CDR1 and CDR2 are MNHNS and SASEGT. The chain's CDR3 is CASRPFRDTDNEQFF. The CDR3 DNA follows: TGTGCCAGCAGACCTTTCCGGGACACCGACAATGAGCAGTTCTTC.